These 20 T cell receptor beta chains share one sample of origin, sequenced in a study of blood T cell repertoires in COVID-19. Sequencing used immunoSEQ multiplex PCR; TCRdb keeps in-frame clones, though not all of them. The data show 300,000 to 450,000 clones, around 85% seen once. What was sequenced was peripheral blood. These TCRs come from a woman younger than 30 with acute or convalescent COVID-19.

This chain joins TRBV12-3 or TRBV12-4 and TRBJ2-7; unclear D gene. The CDR3 spans 12 residues. Trimming took 5 bases from V and 3 from J, leaving 8 bases between them. This chain's CDR3 is CASSPQSYEQYF. The CDR3 coding sequence is TGTGCCAGCAGTCCACAGAGCTACGAGCAGTACTTC.

V is TRBV14 and J is TRBJ1-1; 7 bases match TRBD1. J gave up 0 bases and V 1 base, and 5 bases lay outside the gene matches. This CDR3 is 16 amino acids long. Germline CDR1 and CDR2: SGHDN and FVKESK. CDR3 amino acids: CASSQAQGRMNTEAFF. The CDR3 nucleotides are TGTGCCAGCAGCCAAGCACAGGGGAGGATGAACACTGAAGCTTTCTTT.

The chain employs TRBV19 and TRBJ1-2; D is unclear. Germline lookup yields CDR1 LNHDA and CDR2 SQIVND (reference sequence). CDR3 length: 13 amino acids. Between the trimmed V and J ends, which lost 5 bases and 2 bases, there was a span of 9 bases. Written as DNA, the CDR3 is TGTGCCAGTAGTTACACCAACAACTATGGCTACACCTTC. Encoded protein: CASSYTNNYGYTF.

This chain uses TRBV24-1 with TRBJ2-1; 7 bases agree with TRBD1. The CDR3 sequence is 15 residues long. After removal of 0 bases from V and 7 bases from J, the junction contained 5 bases not matched to a gene. Germline values: CDR1 KGHDR, CDR2 SFDVKD. CDR3 in amino acids: CATSDLSRGYNEQFF. The CDR3 region has the DNA TGTGCCACCAGTGATTTGAGCAGGGGGTATAATGAGCAGTTCTTC.

This chain links TRBV2 with TRBJ1-2, with 8 bases fitting TRBD1. The CDR3 covers 15 residues. CDR1 and CDR2 from the germline V gene are SNHLY and FYNNEI. The J segment lost 4 bases and the V segment lost 11 bases, leaving 15 bases of the junction unmatched. CDR3 amino acids: CACPPGTGSFYGYTF. The CDR3 DNA reads TGTGCCTGCCCCCCGGGGACAGGAAGCTTCTATGGCTACACCTTC.

This rearrangement joins TRBV7-8 to TRBJ2-7; the D gene is possibly TRBD1 (6 bases). Trimming shortened V by 5 bases and J by 2 bases, and 16 bases separated the two germline ends. CDR1 and CDR2 from the germline V gene are SGHVS and FQNEAQ. The CDR3 spans 15 residues. The CDR3 spells CASSPGVLPTYEQYF. CDR3 coding DNA: TGTGCCAGCAGCCCAGGGGTTCTACCTACCTACGAGCAGTACTTC.

The chain joins TRBV10-1 to TRBJ1-6; D perhaps matches TRBD1 (5 bases). CDR3 length: 12 amino acids. The ends were cut back, 1 base at V and 11 bases at J, with 6 bases in the middle. Germline loops: CDR1 WNHNN, CDR2 SYGVQD (reference sequence). Here the CDR3 reads CASSEWGAPLHF. The CDR3 bases are TGCGCCAGCAGTGAGTGGGGGGCACCCCTCCACTTT.

The V gene is TRBV4-1, the J gene TRBJ1-4, with D tentatively TRBD1 (5 bases). The CDR3 is 15 residues long. Trimming took off 4 bases at V and 6 bases at J, with 15 bases between the two ends. Germline V gene data show CDR1 as MGHRA and CDR2 as YSYEKL. The DNA of the CDR3 is TGCGCCAGCAGCCCCGGGACTTATGGCGATGAAAAACTGTTTTTT. As protein: CASSPGTYGDEKLFF.

V is TRBV5-5 and J is TRBJ2-7, with TRBD1 matching 7 bases. The germline CDR1 and CDR2 sequences are SGHKS and YYEKEE (reference sequence). The CDR3 consists of 15 residues. Trimming cost V 4 bases and J 2 bases; bases outside gene matches: 9. CDR3 protein: CASSVTGTETYEQYF. CDR3 nucleotides: TGTGCCAGCAGCGTAACCGGGACAGAGACCTACGAGCAGTACTTC. The full variable domain, with the rest looked up from reference TRBV5-5 and TRBJ2-7, is DAGVTQSPTHLIKTRGQQVTLRCSPISGHKSVSWYQQVLGQGPQFIFQYYEKEERGRGNFPDRFSARQFPNYSSELNVNALLLGDSALYLCASSVTGTETYEQYFGPGTRLTVT.

This chain joins TRBV28 and TRBJ1-1, with D perhaps TRBD1 (6 bases). The germline gives CDR1 MDHEN, CDR2 SYDVKM. This CDR3 spans 16 amino acids. V shed 4 bases and J shed 1 base, with 16 bases lying between them. The CDR3: CASSSPPGHTNTEAFF. The CDR3 DNA is TGTGCCAGCAGTTCGCCTCCGGGACATACGAACACTGAAGCTTTCTTT.

V and J are TRBV7-2 and TRBJ1-6; D uncertain. CDR3 length: 11 residues. Looked up from germline, CDR1 is SGHTA and CDR2 is FQGNSA. V lost 1 base and J lost 18, with 10 bases in between. DNA for the CDR3: TGTGCCAGCAGCTTAGGTTACATCCCCCACTTT. This encodes CASSLGYIPHF.

The V and J genes are TRBV24-1 and TRBJ2-5; TRBD2 matches 9 bases. Trimming removed 5 bases from V and 4 bases from J; junction bases left unmatched: 10. There are 16 residues in the CDR3. Germline V lookup: CDR1 KGHDR, CDR2 SFDVKD. The CDR3 region is CATSVYSSGTSETQYF. CDR3 bases: TGTGCCACCAGTGTATACTCTAGCGGGACATCAGAGACCCAGTACTTC.

The chain couples TRBV29-1 to TRBJ2-7, with D maybe TRBD2 (6 bases). The V end was cut by 7 bases, the J end by 0 bases, with 16 bases between. CDR3 length equals 14 residues. From germline, CDR1 is SQVTM and CDR2 ANQGSEA. The CDR3 DNA reads as TGCAGCGGCTACGACGGGGGTACCTCCTACGAGCAGTACTTC. Translated, it gives CSGYDGGTSYEQYF.

This clone appeared a single time. The V gene is TRBV12-3 or TRBV12-4, the J gene TRBJ2-2; D is perhaps TRBD2 (5 bases). The ends were cut back, 7 bases at V and 4 bases at J, with 10 bases in the middle. The CDR3 loop spans 13 amino acids. CDR3: CASTEVLTGELFF. The CDR3 DNA reads as TGTGCCAGCACGGAGGTCCTCACCGGGGAGCTGTTTTTT.

The rearrangement joins TRBV28 to TRBJ1-2, with a possible D match to TRBD1 (6 bases). Deletions cut 5 bases from V and 4 bases from J, with 17 bases between. Germline V gene lookup returns CDR1 MDHEN and CDR2 SYDVKM. This CDR3 is 15 amino acids long. The CDR3 DNA reads as TGTGCCAGCAGTCAAATCAGGGGACGCAGCTATGGCTACACCTTC. This encodes CASSQIRGRSYGYTF.

The chain carries TRBV27 and TRBJ2-3; weak D call: TRBD2 (6 bases). Germline assignment: CDR1 MNHEY and CDR2 SMNVEV (reference sequence). V was clipped by 3 bases and J by 6 bases, with 13 bases between them. This CDR3 has 14 residues. The CDR3 reads CASSFGQAGDTQYF. As DNA, the CDR3 is TGTGCCAGCAGTTTTGGGCAGGCGGGGGATACGCAGTATTTT.

The chain joins TRBV27 to TRBJ2-4; D is possibly TRBD1 (5 bases). Looked up from germline, CDR1 is MNHEY and CDR2 is SMNVEV (reference sequence). Trimming took 8 bases from V and 1 from J, leaving 15 bases between them. CDR3 length: 15 amino acids. CDR3 nucleotides: TGTGCCAGCGGGGCAACAGGTTCGGCCAAAAACATTCAGTACTTC. Encoded protein: CASGATGSAKNIQYF.

This rearrangement joins TRBV28 to TRBJ2-7; 11 nucleotides agree with TRBD2. CDR1 is MDHEN and CDR2 is SYDVKM in the germline V gene. V lost 7 bases, J lost 10 bases, and 12 bases stayed unmatched. There are 14 residues in the CDR3. CDR3 in DNA: TGTGCCAGCAACCAACTAGCGGGAGTCTTGGAACAGTACTTC. This encodes CASNQLAGVLEQYF.

The J gene is TRBJ1-4, the V gene TRBV6-5; D might be TRBD1 (5 bases). Germline CDR1 MNHEY, CDR2 SVGAGI. The CDR3 extends over 13 amino acids. As DNA, the CDR3 is TGTGCGACAAGGGCGGGGGGGAGCGAAAAACTGTTTTTT. Translation: CATRAGGSEKLFF.

J is TRBJ2-1 and V is TRBV30; TRBD1 matches at 7 bases. Looked up from germline, CDR1 is GTSNPN and CDR2 is SVGIG (reference sequence). The CDR3 is 16 amino acids. The J segment lost 3 bases and the V segment lost 1 base, leaving 9 bases of the junction unmatched. The CDR3 nucleotides read TGTGCCTGGAGTGGGGACAGTCCGGGGTTCTACAATGAGCAGTTCTTC. It translates to CAWSGDSPGFYNEQFF.